This TCR beta chain was captured in a study of shared clonotypes between healthy human individuals. About the study: Researchers assigned three CD4 naive, three CD4 memory, two CD8 naive and one CD8 memory plate to each donor.

Germline loops: CDR1 LNHDA, CDR2 SQIVND (reference sequence). This CDR3 is built from 15 residues. Trimming shortened V by 7 bases and J by 6 bases, and 19 bases separated the two germline ends. The repertoire was sequenced with immunoSEQ multiplex PCR; TCRdb's copy has only in-frame clones and lacks some. The data contain under 550,000 clones, approximately 95% of them singletons. The gene calls are TRBV19 and TRBJ1-5; D is ambiguous. Sample: naive CD4+ T cells sorted from blood. Described subset: CD45RA+ positively selected. This TCR derives from a woman younger than 45 in good health. This chain's CDR3 is CASTVTRTNGQPQHF. The CDR3 nucleotides read TGTGCCAGTACCGTCACTAGGACGAATGGTCAGCCCCAGCATTTT.